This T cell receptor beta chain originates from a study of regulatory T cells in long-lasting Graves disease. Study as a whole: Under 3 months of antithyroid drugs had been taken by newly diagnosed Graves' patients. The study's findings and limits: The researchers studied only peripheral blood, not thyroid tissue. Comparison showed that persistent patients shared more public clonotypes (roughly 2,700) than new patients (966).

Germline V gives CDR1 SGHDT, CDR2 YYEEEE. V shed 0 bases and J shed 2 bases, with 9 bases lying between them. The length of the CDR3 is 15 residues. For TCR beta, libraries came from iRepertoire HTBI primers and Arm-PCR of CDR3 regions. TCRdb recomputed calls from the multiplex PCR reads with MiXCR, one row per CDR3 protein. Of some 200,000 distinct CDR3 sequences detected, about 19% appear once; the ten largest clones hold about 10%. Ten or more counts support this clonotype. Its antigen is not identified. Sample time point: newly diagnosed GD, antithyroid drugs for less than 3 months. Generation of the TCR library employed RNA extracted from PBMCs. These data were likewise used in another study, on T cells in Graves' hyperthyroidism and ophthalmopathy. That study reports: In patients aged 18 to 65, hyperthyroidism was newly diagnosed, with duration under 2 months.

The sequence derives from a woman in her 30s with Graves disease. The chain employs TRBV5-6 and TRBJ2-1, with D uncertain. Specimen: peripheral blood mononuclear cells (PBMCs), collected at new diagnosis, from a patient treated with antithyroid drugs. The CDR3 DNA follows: TGTGCCAGCAGCTTGGCTCAGCGTCCCTACAATGAGCAGTTCTTC. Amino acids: CASSLAQRPYNEQFF.